These 26 T cell receptor beta chains were all obtained from the same sample, sequenced in a study of blood T cell repertoires in COVID-19. Data came from immunoSEQ multiplex PCR; TCRdb stores just in-frame clones and leaves some out. The sample yields roughly 60,000 clones, approximately 86% seen once. Sample: peripheral blood. All receptors derive from a man between 40 and 49 years old with acute or convalescent COVID-19.

The rearrangement uses TRBV12-3 or TRBV12-4 and TRBJ2-1, with D uncertain. CDR3 length: 9 amino acids. The germline V and J ends were trimmed by 11 bases and 9 bases, with 8 bases remaining between them. As DNA, the CDR3 is TGTGCCTCAGGTTCTGAGCAGTTCTTC. Protein product: CASGSEQFF.

This clone was found once. The chain is built from TRBV30 and TRBJ1-2, with 7 bases matching TRBD1. The V and J ends lost 0 bases and 8 bases, in that order; junction bases with no gene match: 9. CDR1 is GTSNPN and CDR2 is SVGIG in the germline V gene (reference sequence). The CDR3 has 14 amino acids. The CDR3 DNA sequence: TGTGCCTGGAGTGTACCCCCTGGACAGGAGGGCTACACCTTC. Its translation is CAWSVPPGQEGYTF.

The chain has TRBV5-1 and TRBJ2-7; possibly TRBD1 for D (5 bases). Germline CDR1 is SGHRS and CDR2 is YFSETQ. V shed 1 base and J shed 6 bases, with 17 bases lying between them. This CDR3 is 15 amino acids long. The CDR3 coding sequence is TGCGCCAGCAGCTTGCTGGCAGGGCGCGAAGGCGAGCAGTACTTC. Translating gives CASSLLAGREGEQYF.

This clone was seen just once. This chain uses TRBV7-8 with TRBJ2-1, with TRBD2 identical over 11 bases. The CDR3 has 17 amino acids. Germline V gives CDR1 SGHVS, CDR2 FQNEAQ. V lost 1 base to trimming and J lost 9 bases; unmatched junction nucleotides: 11. As DNA, the CDR3 is TGTGCCAGCAGCTTAGTAGGTAGCGGGGGGGCAGGGGTTGAGCAGTTCTTC. Amino acids: CASSLVGSGGAGVEQFF.

This sequence joins TRBV12-3 or TRBV12-4 and TRBJ1-2; no firm D call. The CDR3 covers 12 residues. Trimming took off 7 bases at V and 8 bases at J, with 14 bases between the two ends. The CDR3: CASTSTSAGYTF. The CDR3 DNA is TGTGCCAGCACCTCGACTAGCGCAGGCTACACCTTC.

The chain carries TRBV11-3 and TRBJ2-2; no reliable D call. There are 15 residues in the CDR3. The V and J ends lost 5 bases and 3 bases respectively, with 13 bases between them. Germline assignment: CDR1 SGHNT and CDR2 YENEEA. As DNA, the CDR3 is TGTGCCAGCAGCAAAAACTCCCCGGACACCGGGGAGCTGTTTTTT. Protein sequence: CASSKNSPDTGELFF.

This chain connects TRBV10-3 to TRBJ2-7; 7 bases align to TRBD1. In germline, CDR1 is ENHRY, CDR2 SYGVKD. This CDR3 comprises 15 residues. Germline trimming cut 10 bases from V and 0 bases from J; bases unmatched to any gene: 12. This CDR3 reads CATKRTGQSSYEQYF. The CDR3 DNA sequence: TGTGCCACCAAGCGGACGGGACAGAGCTCCTACGAGCAGTACTTC.

The chain employs TRBV11-3 and TRBJ1-2; D possibly corresponds to TRBD1 (6 bases). Germline values: CDR1 SGHNT, CDR2 YENEEA. Deletions cut 5 bases from V and 4 bases from J, with 14 bases between. The CDR3 consists of 14 residues. CDR3 DNA: TGTGCCAGCAGCGCCCGGGGAGGGGGCTATGGCTACACCTTC. Its protein is CASSARGGGYGYTF. The complete variable domain, with remaining parts taken from reference TRBV11-3 and TRBJ1-2, reads EAGVVQSPRYKIIEKKQPVAFWCNPISGHNTLYWYLQNLGQGPELLIRYENEEAVDDSQLPKDRFSAERLKGVDSTLKIQPAELGDSAVYLCASSARGGGYGYTFGSGTRLTVV.

This chain uses TRBV5-1 with TRBJ2-7; D is possibly TRBD1 (6 bases). With 5 bases removed from V and 2 bases from J, the gap between germline ends came to 14 bases. The CDR3 contains 14 residues. Looked up from germline, CDR1 is SGHRS and CDR2 is YFSETQ. CDR3 in amino acids: CASRTGTLTYEQYF. For the CDR3, the DNA is TGCGCCAGCAGGACCGGGACATTGACCTACGAGCAGTACTTC.

This chain connects TRBV5-1 to TRBJ1-2, with a possible D match to TRBD1 (6 bases). The CDR3 length is 14 residues. Trimming removed 4 bases from V and 2 bases from J, with 12 bases in between. Germline lookup yields CDR1 SGHRS and CDR2 YFSETQ. This CDR3 reads CASSPGTPNYGYTF. CDR3 in DNA: TGCGCCAGCAGCCCCGGGACACCGAACTATGGCTACACCTTC.

This clone was seen a single time. The chain carries TRBV2 and TRBJ1-5, with TRBD1 as a possible D gene (5 bases). Germline CDR1 and CDR2: SNHLY and FYNNEI. The CDR3 length is 13 residues. Trimming left V 8 bases short and J 4 bases short, with 12 bases between. This CDR3 reads CASGGTGNQPQHF. In DNA, the CDR3 is TGTGCCAGCGGAGGGACGGGGAATCAGCCCCAGCATTTT. Full variable domain (rest looked up from reference TRBV2 and TRBJ1-5): EPEVTQTPSHQVTQMGQEVILRCVPISNHLYFYWYRQILGQKVEFLVSFYNNEISEKSEIFDDQFSVERPDGSNFTLKIRSTKLEDSAMYFCASGGTGNQPQHFGDGTRLSIL.

This chain uses TRBV24-1 with TRBJ1-5, with 9 nucleotides matching TRBD1. The CDR3 runs 16 residues. CDR1 and CDR2 from the germline V gene are KGHDR and SFDVKD. J lost 4 bases, V lost 2 bases, and 5 bases had no gene match. The CDR3 DNA sequence: TGTGCCACCAGTGATTCTAGACAGGGGGAAAATCAGCCCCAGCATTTT. Translated: CATSDSRQGENQPQHF.

This chain joins TRBV14 and TRBJ2-2, with D hard to call. V was trimmed by 1 base and J by 6 bases, leaving 12 bases between them. Germline V gives CDR1 SGHDN, CDR2 FVKESK. There are 15 residues in the CDR3. In nucleotides, the CDR3 is TGTGCCAGCAGCCAAGTCCGAGTAGGAGCCGGGGAGCTGTTTTTT. It codes for CASSQVRVGAGELFF. Combining the CDR3 with reference TRBV14 and TRBJ2-2 gives the whole variable domain EAGVTQFPSHSVIEKGQTVTLRCDPISGHDNLYWYRRVMGKEIKFLLHFVKESKQDESGMPNNRFLAERTGGTYSTLKVQPAELEDSGVYFCASSQVRVGAGELFFGEGSRLTVL.

The chain uses TRBV14 and TRBJ1-2, with D perhaps matching TRBD1 (6 bases). CDR3 length: 15 amino acids. Trimming shortened V by 2 bases and J by 5 bases, and 15 bases separated the two germline ends. Germline loops: CDR1 SGHDN, CDR2 FVKESK. The CDR3 sequence: CASSQTGSWVYGYTF. For the CDR3, the DNA is TGTGCCAGCAGCCAAACAGGGTCTTGGGTATATGGCTACACCTTC.

This rearrangement joins TRBV7-3 to TRBJ2-5, with 9 bases identical to TRBD1. CDR1 and CDR2 (germline): SGHTA, FQGTGA. CDR3 length: 15 residues. The junction had 9 bases not matched to a gene; V was cut back by 5 bases and J by 5 bases. In DNA form, the CDR3 reads TGTGCCAGCAGCCGTACAGGGGGCGAATGGGAGACCCAGTACTTC. It yields the protein CASSRTGGEWETQYF. The full variable domain, in which reference TRBV7-3 and TRBJ2-5 provide the parts outside the CDR3, is GAGVSQTPSNKVTEKGKYVELRCDPISGHTALYWYRQSLGQGPEFLIYFQGTGAADDSGLPNDRFFAVRPEGSVSTLKIQRTERGDSAVYLCASSRTGGEWETQYFGPGTRLLVL.

The genes are TRBV10-2 and TRBJ1-2; maybe TRBD1 (6 bases). V was trimmed by 4 bases and J by 3 bases, leaving 12 bases between them. Germline CDR1 is WSHSY and CDR2 is SAAADI. The CDR3 consists of 14 residues. As DNA, the CDR3 is TGCGCCAGCAGTGGGGGGGGCGCGGACTATGGCTACACCTTC. It translates to CASSGGGADYGYTF.

V gene TRBV3-1 (or the pseudogene TRBV3-2) combines with J gene TRBJ1-1; D is ambiguous. The CDR3 runs to 17 residues. V dropped 2 bases and J dropped 0 bases, with 16 bases sitting between them. The germline CDR1 and CDR2 sequences are LGHDT and YNNKEL (reference sequence). CDR3 sequence: CASSQRYQAYMNTEAFF. The CDR3 DNA reads TGTGCCAGCAGCCAACGTTATCAGGCTTACATGAACACTGAAGCTTTCTTT.

The J gene is TRBJ1-3, the V gene TRBV19; the D is unclear. Trimming removed 9 bases from V and 0 bases from J, with 15 bases in between. The CDR3 totals 15 residues. Germline CDR1 LNHDA, CDR2 SQIVND (reference sequence). The CDR3 here is CASQLLGVSGNTIYF. The CDR3 bases are TGTGCCAGCCAACTCCTAGGAGTCTCTGGAAACACCATATATTTT.

The genes are TRBV5-1 and TRBJ2-5; possible D gene TRBD1, 6 bases. This CDR3 spans 13 amino acids. Germline V gives CDR1 SGHRS, CDR2 YFSETQ. V lost 7 bases to trimming and J lost 1 base, with 11 bases between them. The CDR3 loop reads CASSRGFQETQYF. The DNA for the CDR3 is TGCGCCAGCTCCAGGGGTTTCCAAGAGACCCAGTACTTC.

Details on this clone: Mismatch with germline at one junction end may stem from a read error. V is TRBV3-1 (or the pseudogene TRBV3-2) and J is TRBJ2-5; the D is unclear. Germline V CDR1 and CDR2: LGHDT, YNNKEL (reference sequence). The CDR3 consists of 12 residues. The CDR3 bases are TGTGCCAGCAGCCAAGACCAGGAGACCCAGTACTTC. Its protein is CASSQDQETQYF.

The rearrangement uses TRBV5-6 and TRBJ1-1; TRBD1 is a possible D gene (6 bases). V lost 0 bases, J lost 4 bases, and 13 bases lay in between. CDR1 is SGHDT, CDR2 YYEEEE, per germline. CDR3 length: 15 residues. As DNA, the CDR3 is TGTGCCAGCAGCTTGGCCCCAGGGGACGGCACTGAAGCTTTCTTT. Translating gives CASSLAPGDGTEAFF.

This clone was counted a few times. V gene TRBV19 combines with J gene TRBJ2-7; tentatively, D is TRBD1 (7 bases). The CDR3 sequence is 15 residues long. Trimming shortened V by 0 bases and J by 3 bases, and 12 bases separated the two germline ends. Germline V CDR1 and CDR2: LNHDA, SQIVND (reference sequence). Here the CDR3 reads CASSIEGRGVYEQYF. CDR3 coding DNA: TGTGCCAGTAGTATAGAAGGCAGGGGGGTCTACGAGCAGTACTTC. The entire variable domain, with the rest obtained from reference TRBV19 and TRBJ2-7, is as follows: DGGITQSPKYLFRKEGQNVTLSCEQNLNHDAMYWYRQDPGQGLRLIYYSQIVNDFQKGDIAEGYSVSREKKESFPLTVTSAQKNPTAFYLCASSIEGRGVYEQYFGPGTRLTVT.

V gene TRBV5-5 combines with J gene TRBJ2-5; D unresolved. Germline V gene lookup returns CDR1 SGHKS and CDR2 YYEKEE (reference sequence). The CDR3 consists of 14 residues. V lost 4 bases and J lost 2, with 12 bases in between. The CDR3 loop reads CASSHSEPQETQYF. For the CDR3, the DNA is TGTGCCAGCAGCCATAGTGAACCTCAAGAGACCCAGTACTTC.

The J gene is TRBJ1-5, the V gene TRBV19, with TRBD1 as a possible D gene (6 bases). V lost 6 bases and J lost 2, with 14 bases in between. The length of the CDR3 is 15 residues. CDR1 is LNHDA and CDR2 is SQIVND in the germline V gene (reference sequence). The CDR3 sequence is CASRSPSGGNQPQHF. DNA for the CDR3: TGTGCCAGTAGATCACCATCAGGGGGCAATCAGCCCCAGCATTTT.

This chain links TRBV27 with TRBJ1-1; TRBD1 matches at 9 bases. The length of the CDR3 is 17 residues. Germline trimming cut 6 bases from V and 3 bases from J; bases unmatched to any gene: 14. The germline gives CDR1 MNHEY, CDR2 SMNVEV (reference sequence). This chain's CDR3 is CASSHTGPRDRDTEAFF. CDR3 DNA: TGTGCCAGCAGCCATACAGGGCCCCGGGACAGGGACACTGAAGCTTTCTTT.

This clone was seen a handful of times. The genes are TRBV28 and TRBJ1-5; weak D call: TRBD1 (5 bases). The CDR3 has 14 residues. The ends were cut back, 6 bases at V and 4 bases at J, with 13 bases in the middle. Germline lookup yields CDR1 MDHEN and CDR2 SYDVKM. The CDR3 nucleotides are TGTGCCAGCAGCATGGGGGGAAATAATCAGCCCCAGCATTTT. This encodes CASSMGGNNQPQHF.